A few counts support the clone carrying this T cell receptor beta chain. Its antigen is as yet unknown. The sample belongs to a study of sequential checkpoint blockade in melanoma. Study-level information: Some 22 patients had tumor biopsies before treatment and at week 13. Study-level results: About 30 times likelier clinical benefit followed increased tumor T-cell fraction and clonality. Tumor T-cell fraction and clonality correlated with PD-L1 and CD8+ counts.

Treatment denoted: randomized to nivolumab then ipilimumab (arm A) or the reverse (arm B). No patient had prior DNA-damaging chemotherapy. The ends were cut back, 3 bases at V and 3 bases at J, with 18 bases in the middle. Germline V gene sequence: CDR1 SGHDN, CDR2 FVKESK. This CDR3 has 17 amino acids. Sequencing used immunoSEQ multiplex PCR; TCRdb keeps in-frame clones, though not all of them. The table lists about 9,300 clones, roughly 29% of them singletons, with around 20% in the top ten. This sequence originates from a human donor with melanoma. The V call is TRBV14, the J call TRBJ2-1, with D possibly being TRBD1 (6 bases). This sample comprised tumor tissue (inferred from file names), obtained from a patient given nivolumab and ipilimumab in sequence. In DNA form, the CDR3 reads TGTGCCAGCAGCCAGTGGGGTGGGCAGGGGATCTACAATGAGCAGTTCTTC. Translated, it gives CASSQWGGQGIYNEQFF.